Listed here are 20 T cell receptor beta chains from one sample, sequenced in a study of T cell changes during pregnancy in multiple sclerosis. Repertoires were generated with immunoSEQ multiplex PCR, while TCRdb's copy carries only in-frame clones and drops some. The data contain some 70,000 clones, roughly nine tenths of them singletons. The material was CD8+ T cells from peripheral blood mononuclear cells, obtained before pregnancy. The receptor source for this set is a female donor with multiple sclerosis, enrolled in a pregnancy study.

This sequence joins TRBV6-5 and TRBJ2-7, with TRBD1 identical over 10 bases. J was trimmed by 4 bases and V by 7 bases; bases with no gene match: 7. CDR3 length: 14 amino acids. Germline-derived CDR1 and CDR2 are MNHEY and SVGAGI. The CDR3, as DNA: TGTGCCAGCAACCCAGACAGGGGGCATTACGAGCAGTACTTC. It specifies CASNPDRGHYEQYF.

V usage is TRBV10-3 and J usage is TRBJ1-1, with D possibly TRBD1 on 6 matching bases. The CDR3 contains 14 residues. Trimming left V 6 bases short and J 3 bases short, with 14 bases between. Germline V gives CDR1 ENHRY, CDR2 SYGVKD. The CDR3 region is CAIRKEQGYTEAFF. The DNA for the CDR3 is TGTGCCATCAGGAAAGAACAGGGTTACACTGAAGCTTTCTTT.

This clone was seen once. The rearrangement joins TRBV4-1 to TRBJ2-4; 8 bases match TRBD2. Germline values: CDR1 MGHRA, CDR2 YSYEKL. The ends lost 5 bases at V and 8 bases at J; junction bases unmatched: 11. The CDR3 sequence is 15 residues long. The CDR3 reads CASSKISGSADIQYF. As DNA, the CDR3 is TGCGCCAGCAGCAAAATAAGCGGGAGTGCGGACATTCAGTACTTC.

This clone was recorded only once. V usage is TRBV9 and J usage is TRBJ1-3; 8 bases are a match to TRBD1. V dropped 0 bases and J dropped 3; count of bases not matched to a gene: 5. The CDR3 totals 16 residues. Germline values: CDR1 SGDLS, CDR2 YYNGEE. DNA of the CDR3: TGTGCCAGCAGCGTAGGGGGCAGGGGGCTTGGAAACACCATATATTTT. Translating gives CASSVGGRGLGNTIYF.

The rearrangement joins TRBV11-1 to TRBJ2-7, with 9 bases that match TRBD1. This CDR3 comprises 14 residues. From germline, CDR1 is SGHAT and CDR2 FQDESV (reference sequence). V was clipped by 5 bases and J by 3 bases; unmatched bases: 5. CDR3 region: CASSLRDRVYEQYF. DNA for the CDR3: TGTGCCAGCAGCCTCCGGGACAGGGTCTACGAGCAGTACTTC.

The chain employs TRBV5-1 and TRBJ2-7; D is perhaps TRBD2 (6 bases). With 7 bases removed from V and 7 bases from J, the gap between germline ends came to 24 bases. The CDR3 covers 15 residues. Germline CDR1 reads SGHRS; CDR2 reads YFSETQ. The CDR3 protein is CASSLPSGAGSEQYF. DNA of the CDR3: TGCGCCAGCTCTCTCCCGTCTGGTGCCGGGAGTGAGCAGTACTTC.

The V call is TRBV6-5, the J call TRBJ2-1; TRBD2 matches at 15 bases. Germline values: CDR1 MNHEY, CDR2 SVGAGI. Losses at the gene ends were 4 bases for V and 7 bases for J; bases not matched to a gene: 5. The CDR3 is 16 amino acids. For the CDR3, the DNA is TGTGCCAGCAGTTCCTGGACTAGCGGGGGGGATAATGAGCAGTTCTTC. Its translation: CASSSWTSGGDNEQFF.

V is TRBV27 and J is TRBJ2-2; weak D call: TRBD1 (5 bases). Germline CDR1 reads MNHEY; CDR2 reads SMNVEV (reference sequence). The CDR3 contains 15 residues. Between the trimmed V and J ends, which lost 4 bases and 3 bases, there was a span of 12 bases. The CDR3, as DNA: TGTGCCAGCAGTTCCCCCGGACACTACACCGGGGAGCTGTTTTTT. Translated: CASSSPGHYTGELFF.

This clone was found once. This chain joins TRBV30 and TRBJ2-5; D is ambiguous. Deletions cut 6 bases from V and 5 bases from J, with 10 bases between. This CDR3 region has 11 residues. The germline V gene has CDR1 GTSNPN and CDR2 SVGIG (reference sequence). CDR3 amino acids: CACLKVETQYF. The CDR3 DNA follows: TGTGCCTGTCTAAAAGTGGAGACCCAGTACTTC.

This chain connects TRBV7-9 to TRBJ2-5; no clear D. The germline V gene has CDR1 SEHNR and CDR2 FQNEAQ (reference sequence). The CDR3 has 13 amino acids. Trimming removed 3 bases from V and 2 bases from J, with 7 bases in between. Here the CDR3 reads CASSFLSQETQYF. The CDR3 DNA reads TGTGCCAGCAGCTTTTTGTCGCAAGAGACCCAGTACTTC.

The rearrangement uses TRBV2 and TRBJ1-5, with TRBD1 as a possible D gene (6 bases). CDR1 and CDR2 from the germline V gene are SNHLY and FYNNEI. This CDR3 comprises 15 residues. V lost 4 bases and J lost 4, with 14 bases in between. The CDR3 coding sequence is TGTGCCAGCAGTGTTTGGACAGCCGGTAATCAGCCCCAGCATTTT. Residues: CASSVWTAGNQPQHF.

CDR3 region: CASSPTGDEQFF. The CDR3 bases are TGTGCCAGCAGCCCTACGGGGGATGAGCAGTTCTTC. The rearrangement uses TRBV5-4 and TRBJ2-1; D possibly corresponds to TRBD2 (6 bases). Germline lookup yields CDR1 SGHNT and CDR2 YYREEE (reference sequence). V was clipped by 4 bases and J by 8 bases, with 10 bases between them. This CDR3 spans 12 amino acids.

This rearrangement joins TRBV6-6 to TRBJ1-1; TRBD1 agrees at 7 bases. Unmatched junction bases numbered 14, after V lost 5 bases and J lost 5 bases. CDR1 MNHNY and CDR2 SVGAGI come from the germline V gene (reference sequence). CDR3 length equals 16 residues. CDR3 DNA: TGTGCCAGCAGTCCACCTCCCGACAGGGAAGGAACTGAAGCTTTCTTT. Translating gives CASSPPPDREGTEAFF.

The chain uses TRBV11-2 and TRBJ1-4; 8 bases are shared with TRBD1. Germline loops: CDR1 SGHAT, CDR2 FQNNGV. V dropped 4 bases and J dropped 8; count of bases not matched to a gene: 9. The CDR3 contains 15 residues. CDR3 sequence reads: CASSSPDREGEKLFF. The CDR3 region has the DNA TGTGCCAGCAGCTCACCGGACAGGGAAGGCGAAAAACTGTTTTTT.

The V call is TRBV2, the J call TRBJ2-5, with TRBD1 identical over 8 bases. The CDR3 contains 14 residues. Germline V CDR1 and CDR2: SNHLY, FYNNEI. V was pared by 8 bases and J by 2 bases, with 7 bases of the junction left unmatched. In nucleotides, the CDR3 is TGTGCCAGCGGGGACAGGAAGGATCAAGAGACCCAGTACTTC. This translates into CASGDRKDQETQYF.

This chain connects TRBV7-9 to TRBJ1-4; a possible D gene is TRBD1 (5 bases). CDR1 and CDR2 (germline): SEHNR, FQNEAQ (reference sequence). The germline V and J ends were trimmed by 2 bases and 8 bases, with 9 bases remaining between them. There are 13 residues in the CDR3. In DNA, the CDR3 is TGTGCCAGCAGCTTAAATCAGGGAGAAAAACTGTTTTTT. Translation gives CASSLNQGEKLFF. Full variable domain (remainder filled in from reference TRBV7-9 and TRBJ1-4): DTGVSQNPRHKITKRGQNVTFRCDPISEHNRLYWYRQTLGQGPEFLTYFQNEAQLEKSRLLSDRFSAERPKGSFSTLEIQRTEQGDSAMYLCASSLNQGEKLFFGSGTQLSVL.

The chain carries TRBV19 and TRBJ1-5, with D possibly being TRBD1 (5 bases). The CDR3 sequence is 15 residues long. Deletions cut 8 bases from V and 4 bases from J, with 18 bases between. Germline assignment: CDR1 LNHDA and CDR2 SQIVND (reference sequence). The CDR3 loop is CASRAPQVANQPQHF. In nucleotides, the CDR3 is TGTGCCAGTCGAGCGCCACAGGTAGCAAATCAGCCCCAGCATTTT. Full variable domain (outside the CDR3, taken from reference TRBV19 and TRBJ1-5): DGGITQSPKYLFRKEGQNVTLSCEQNLNHDAMYWYRQDPGQGLRLIYYSQIVNDFQKGDIAEGYSVSREKKESFPLTVTSAQKNPTAFYLCASRAPQVANQPQHFGDGTRLSIL.

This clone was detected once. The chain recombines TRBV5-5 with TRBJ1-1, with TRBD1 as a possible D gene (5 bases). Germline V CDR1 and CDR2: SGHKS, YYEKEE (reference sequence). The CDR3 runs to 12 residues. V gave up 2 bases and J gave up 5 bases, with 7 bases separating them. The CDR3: CASSFQGTEAFF. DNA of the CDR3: TGTGCCAGCAGCTTTCAGGGAACTGAAGCTTTCTTT.

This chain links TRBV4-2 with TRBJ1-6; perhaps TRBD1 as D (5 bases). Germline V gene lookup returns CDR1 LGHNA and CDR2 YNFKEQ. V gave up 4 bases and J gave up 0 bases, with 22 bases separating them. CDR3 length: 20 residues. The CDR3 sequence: CASSPSAGGWESSYNSPLHF. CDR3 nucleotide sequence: TGTGCCAGCAGCCCCAGTGCCGGGGGTTGGGAAAGCTCCTATAATTCACCCCTCCACTTT.

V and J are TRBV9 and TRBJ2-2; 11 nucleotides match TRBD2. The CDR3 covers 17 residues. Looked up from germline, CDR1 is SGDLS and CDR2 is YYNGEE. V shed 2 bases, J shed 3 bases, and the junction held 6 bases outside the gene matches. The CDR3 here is CASSVPTGLADTGELFF. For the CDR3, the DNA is TGTGCCAGCAGCGTGCCGACGGGACTAGCGGACACCGGGGAGCTGTTTTTT.